This section outlines one TCR beta chain sequence together with its context. This sample was included in a study of shared clonotypes between healthy human individuals. The V gene lost 2 bases and the J gene lost 1 base, with 12 bases spanning the gap. Germline CDR1 MNHEY, CDR2 SMNVEV (reference sequence). This CDR3 spans 16 amino acids. The repertoire was sequenced with immunoSEQ multiplex PCR; TCRdb's copy has only in-frame clones and lacks some. Among about 480,000 clones listed, almost 80% were seen once. Source material: PBMCs. This chain uses TRBV27 with TRBJ2-1; D is uncertain. The receptor was isolated from a woman in her 40s in good health. Some clones in this sample may be carry-over from other donors' samples. The CDR3 nucleotides are TGTGCCAGCAGTTTAGTGGGGTACGGATCCTACAATGAGCAGTTCTTC. It specifies CASSLVGYGSYNEQFF.